In this sample, the clone carrying this TCR beta chain turned up once. The antigen remains undetermined. This record comes from a study of Ad26.COV2.S vaccination and SARS-CoV-2 variants. Study summary: Dosing was one shot or two shots 56 days apart. Overall study results and limits: Those who received the vaccine showed greater spike-specific TCR breadth than those given placebo. The TCR-based breadth and depth measures might underestimate overall T cell responses. Whether participants received vaccine or placebo, their non-spike TCR breadth was similar.

Treatment in this sample: 15 to 20 received Ad26.COV2.S at low or high dose, single or two shots; roughly 5 received placebo; per-sample allocation not given. Collection of samples fell on day 63 after the first vaccine or placebo injection. Germline CDR1 SGHRS, CDR2 YFSETQ. The CDR3 spans 15 residues. V lost 0 bases to trimming and J lost 1 base, with 10 bases between them. Only in-frame clones appear in the TCRdb table, and some are missing; sequencing was by immunoSEQ multiplex PCR. The sample consists of around 310,000 clones, 90% of them appearing once. The genes are TRBV5-1 and TRBJ2-5; D gene unclear. The clonotype originates from a person aged 18-60 years who received the Ad26.COV2.S COVID-19 vaccine or a placebo. The specimen comprised peripheral blood, sampled in a trial of Ad26.COV2.S vaccine versus placebo. The CDR3 coding sequence is TGCGCCAGCAGCTTGGACCGGACCTTCCAAGAGACCCAGTACTTC. This translates into CASSLDRTFQETQYF.